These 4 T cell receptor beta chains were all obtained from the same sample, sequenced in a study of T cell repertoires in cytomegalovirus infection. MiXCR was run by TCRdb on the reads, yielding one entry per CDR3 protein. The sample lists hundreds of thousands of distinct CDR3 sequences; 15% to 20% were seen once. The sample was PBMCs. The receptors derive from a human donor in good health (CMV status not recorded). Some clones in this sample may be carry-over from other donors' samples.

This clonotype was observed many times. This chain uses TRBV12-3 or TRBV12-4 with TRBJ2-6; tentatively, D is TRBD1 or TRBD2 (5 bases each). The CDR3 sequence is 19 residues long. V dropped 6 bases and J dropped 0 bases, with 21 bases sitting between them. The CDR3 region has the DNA TGTGCCAGCAGACCATCTCGGGGCAGGACCAGCTCTGGGGCCAACGTCCTGACTTTC. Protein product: CASRPSRGRTSSGANVLTF.

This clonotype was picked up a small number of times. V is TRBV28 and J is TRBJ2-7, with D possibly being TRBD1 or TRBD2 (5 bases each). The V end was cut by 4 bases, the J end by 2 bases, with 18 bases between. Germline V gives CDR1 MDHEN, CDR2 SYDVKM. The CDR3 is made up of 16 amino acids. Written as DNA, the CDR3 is TGTGCCAGCAGTTCCGGACATGGGGGAGCGCCCTACGAGCAGTACTTC. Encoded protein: CASSSGHGGAPYEQYF.

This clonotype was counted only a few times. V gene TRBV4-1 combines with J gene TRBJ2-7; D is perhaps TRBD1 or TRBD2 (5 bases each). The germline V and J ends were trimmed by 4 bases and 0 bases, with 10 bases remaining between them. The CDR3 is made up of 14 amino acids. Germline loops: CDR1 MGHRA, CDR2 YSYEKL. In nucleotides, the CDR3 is TGCGCCAGCAGCCCCCGGGACGTCTCCTACGAGCAGTACTTC. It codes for CASSPRDVSYEQYF.

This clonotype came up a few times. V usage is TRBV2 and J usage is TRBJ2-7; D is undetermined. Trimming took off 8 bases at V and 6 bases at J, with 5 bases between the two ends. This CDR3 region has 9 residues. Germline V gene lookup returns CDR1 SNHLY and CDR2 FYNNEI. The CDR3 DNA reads TGTGCCAGCGGGCCCGAGCAGTACTTC. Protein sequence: CASGPEQYF.